This entry lists 10 T cell receptor beta chains sequenced from one sample in a study of T cell responses to AZD1222 COVID-19 vaccine. TCRdb's table, derived via immunoSEQ multiplex PCR, lists solely in-frame clones and lacks some. The table has roughly 190,000 clones, approximately 90% seen once. The sequencing used peripheral blood, collected 28 days after the second AZD1222 dose. The origin of the receptors is an adult who received the AZD1222 COVID-19 vaccine.

The V call is TRBV20-1, the J call TRBJ2-1; 8 bases match TRBD2. Germline V CDR1 and CDR2: DFQATT, SNEGSKA (reference sequence). The CDR3 runs 14 residues. Trimming cost V 3 bases and J 5 bases; bases outside gene matches: 6. CDR3 amino acids: CSASHGRGNNEQFF. In DNA form, the CDR3 reads TGCAGTGCTAGTCACGGGAGGGGCAACAATGAGCAGTTCTTC.

The J gene is TRBJ2-1, the V gene TRBV3-1 (or the pseudogene TRBV3-2); 11 bases agree with TRBD2. CDR1 LGHDT and CDR2 YNNKEL come from the germline V gene (reference sequence). The CDR3 totals 15 residues. Trimming cost V 1 base and J 9 bases; bases outside gene matches: 5. CDR3 DNA: TGTGCCAGCAGCCAAGCGATGACTAGCGGGATTGAGCAGTTCTTC. This encodes CASSQAMTSGIEQFF.

On this clone itself: The junction differs from germline at one of its ends, possibly a read error. DNA of the CDR3: TGTGCTAGCAGCTCGACGGGTGCTAGCACAGATACGCAGTATTTT. This sequence encodes CASSSTGASTDTQYF. This chain joins TRBV7-7 and TRBJ2-3; D is uncertain. The CDR3 totals 15 residues. Germline V gene sequence: CDR1 SSHAT, CDR2 FNYEAQ (reference sequence).

This chain connects TRBV20-1 to TRBJ2-3, with a weak D call TRBD1 (6 bases). V was cut by 6 bases and J by 6 bases, with 10 bases left in between. Looked up from germline, CDR1 is DFQATT and CDR2 is SNEGSKA (reference sequence). CDR3 length: 11 residues. The CDR3 sequence is CSASTGDTQYF. DNA for the CDR3: TGCAGTGCGAGTACAGGGGATACGCAGTATTTT.

The J gene is TRBJ2-3, the V gene TRBV9, with 8 bases matching TRBD2. The CDR3 length is 16 residues. CDR1 is SGDLS and CDR2 is YYNGEE in the germline V gene. J lost 1 base, V lost 4 bases, and 8 bases had no gene match. Here the CDR3 DNA reads TGTGCCAGCAGCTTGACCGGGACTAGGGGCACAGATACGCAGTATTTT. This encodes CASSLTGTRGTDTQYF.

The rearrangement links TRBV28 to TRBJ1-2, with 8 bases that match TRBD1. Germline V gene lookup returns CDR1 MDHEN and CDR2 SYDVKM. CDR3 size: 13 residues. J gave up 3 bases and V 5 bases, and 2 bases lay outside the gene matches. The CDR3: CASSNRGYYGYTF. The DNA of the CDR3 is TGTGCCAGCAGTAACAGGGGGTACTATGGCTACACCTTC.

The chain joins TRBV9 to TRBJ1-1; TRBD1 matches 8 bases. Germline CDR1 is SGDLS and CDR2 is YYNGEE. The CDR3 is made up of 17 amino acids. The V gene end was trimmed by 4 bases and the J gene end by 0 bases; junction bases not matched to a gene: 11. CDR3 region: CASSPSPGTGLNTEAFF. The CDR3 DNA sequence: TGTGCCAGCAGCCCAAGTCCCGGGACAGGACTGAACACTGAAGCTTTCTTT.

This chain joins TRBV6-5 and TRBJ1-2; D call uncertain. V gave up 7 bases and J gave up 0 bases, with 9 bases separating them. The CDR3 has 13 amino acids. CDR1 and CDR2 (germline): MNHEY, SVGAGI. The CDR3 here is CASKTRPNYGYTF. For the CDR3, the DNA is TGTGCCAGCAAGACGAGACCTAACTATGGCTACACCTTC.

The gene calls are TRBV2 and TRBJ2-7, with TRBD2 matching 12 bases. V lost 0 bases to trimming and J lost 11 bases; unmatched junction nucleotides: 8. CDR3 length equals 15 residues. From germline, CDR1 is SNHLY and CDR2 FYNNEI. The CDR3 coding sequence is TGTGCCAGCAGTGAAGCGGGCCTAGCGGGAGGGCCTGAGTACTTC. This encodes CASSEAGLAGGPEYF.

This clone was seen only once. This chain links TRBV4-1 with TRBJ1-4; possibly TRBD1 for D (5 bases). The length of the CDR3 is 18 residues. Germline values: CDR1 MGHRA, CDR2 YSYEKL. Trimming stripped 6 bases from V and 0 bases from J, with 20 bases between. CDR3 sequence (DNA): TGCGCCAGCAGAGCCCTAGGAGGGGAGTTTGCAACTAATGAAAAACTGTTTTTT. Amino acid sequence: CASRALGGEFATNEKLFF.